The TCR beta chain described here comes from a study of blood T cell repertoires in COVID-19. The overall study: COVID-19 samples collected from the United States, Italy and Spain covered acute and convalescent phases. Nucleic acid was either cDNA or gDNA, and it came from T cells, B-cell-depleted T cells, or PBMCs.

How the authors handled the data: Reference gene primer amplification in the assay estimated nucleated cell counts. Repertoires were generated with immunoSEQ multiplex PCR, while TCRdb's copy carries only in-frame clones and drops some. Clone size and the V and J calls come from that table; the DNA yielded D and trimming. The repertoire holds 150,000 or so clones, with approximately 90% as singletons. V was trimmed by 0 bases and J by 7 bases, leaving 19 bases between them. The CDR3 consists of 16 residues. Germline V gene data show CDR1 as SGHNT and CDR2 as YYREEE (reference sequence). This TCR derives from a man in his fifties or sixties with active or convalescent COVID-19. Sequenced input: peripheral blood. The chain recombines TRBV5-4 with TRBJ1-2; D is ambiguous. CDR3 sequence reads: CASSLDAGMSVLGYTF. The CDR3 DNA reads TGTGCCAGCAGCTTGGACGCGGGTATGTCTGTTCTTGGCTACACCTTC.